Listed here are 21 T cell receptor beta chains from one sample, sequenced in a study of regulatory T cells in long-lasting Graves disease. This sample's time point: newly diagnosed GD, antithyroid drugs for less than 3 months. From RNA extracted from PBMCs, the TCR library was made. iRepertoire HTBI primers and Arm-PCR of CDR3 regions built TCR beta libraries. TCRdb passed the multiplex PCR reads through MiXCR, listing each CDR3 protein once. Of some 460,000 distinct CDR3 sequences listed, under 20% are singletons. The same sample was also studied in work on T cells in Graves' hyperthyroidism and ophthalmopathy.

The specimen was peripheral blood mononuclear cells (PBMCs), collected at new diagnosis, from a patient treated with antithyroid drugs. Receptor source: a man in his forties with Graves disease.

This clonotype was seen ten or more times. The chain combines TRBV2 with TRBJ2-1; 16 nucleotides agree with TRBD2. V was clipped by 8 bases and J by 3 bases; unmatched bases: 10. The CDR3 loop spans 18 amino acids. The germline V gene encodes CDR1 SNHLY and CDR2 FYNNEI. This CDR3 is CASLLGLAGGGVYNEQFF. The DNA for the CDR3 is TGTGCCAGCTTGTTGGGACTAGCGGGAGGGGGAGTCTACAATGAGCAGTTCTTC.

This clonotype was counted ten times or more. The V and J genes are TRBV4-1 and TRBJ2-7, with 7 bases lining up with TRBD2. Trimming took 0 bases from V and 2 from J; bases not matched to a gene: 7. The CDR3 extends over 16 amino acids. CDR1 and CDR2 (germline): MGHRA, YSYEKL. The CDR3: CASSQDWSGTAYEQYF. The CDR3 region has the DNA TGCGCCAGCAGCCAAGATTGGAGCGGGACTGCCTACGAGCAGTACTTC.

The rearrangement joins TRBV28 to TRBJ1-5; D may be TRBD1 (6 bases). Trimming pared 5 bases from V and 10 bases from J, leaving 18 bases between. The CDR3 length is 14 residues. Germline V gene sequence: CDR1 MDHEN, CDR2 SYDVKM. The CDR3 DNA follows: TGTGCCAGCAGTAGACAGGCCCCCGTGAACCCCCAGCATTTT. It specifies CASSRQAPVNPQHF.

This clonotype showed up many times. The V gene is TRBV20-1, the J gene TRBJ2-1, with TRBD2 identical over 8 bases. V lost 6 bases, J lost 7 bases, and 8 bases stayed unmatched. The CDR3 has 13 residues. CDR1 and CDR2 (germline): DFQATT, SNEGSKA (reference sequence). The CDR3 DNA is TGCAGTGCCACCGGGACTAGTACAAATGAGCAGTTCTTC. This encodes CSATGTSTNEQFF.

This clonotype was observed a few times. The V and J genes are TRBV24-1 and TRBJ2-1; 12 bases line up with TRBD2. Germline V gene lookup returns CDR1 KGHDR and CDR2 SFDVKD. Germline trimming cut 4 bases from V and 10 bases from J; bases unmatched to any gene: 13. This CDR3 is built from 17 residues. The CDR3 coding sequence is TGTGCCACCAGTGAAGTAACTAGCGGGAGGACCCACCGAGAGCAGTTCTTC. Translated: CATSEVTSGRTHREQFF.

This clonotype came up many times. The chain carries TRBV2 and TRBJ1-5; possibly TRBD1 for D (5 bases). CDR1 is SNHLY, CDR2 FYNNEI, per germline. The CDR3 covers 14 residues. Trimming shortened V by 10 bases and J by 3 bases, and 16 bases separated the two germline ends. CDR3 loop: CATEPPGLNQPQHF. In DNA, the CDR3 is TGTGCCACCGAACCTCCGGGACTCAATCAGCCCCAGCATTTT.

There are many counts of this clonotype. V is TRBV20-1 and J is TRBJ2-1; 8 bases match TRBD1. J gave up 8 bases and V 1 base, and 4 bases lay outside the gene matches. CDR3 length equals 13 residues. CDR1 is DFQATT and CDR2 is SNEGSKA in the germline V gene (reference sequence). The CDR3, as DNA: TGCAGTGCTAGAGGGACAGGGAAATATGAGCAGTTCTTC. Its translation: CSARGTGKYEQFF.

Ten or more counts support this clonotype. In DNA form, the CDR3 reads TGCAGTGCTAGTAACCCAGCTAGCGGAGTGAGTGGCGAGCAGTACTTC. It encodes CSASNPASGVSGEQYF. The chain combines TRBV20-1 with TRBJ2-7; 7 bases map to TRBD2. Germline loops: CDR1 DFQATT, CDR2 SNEGSKA (reference sequence). V dropped 3 bases and J dropped 6; count of bases not matched to a gene: 17. CDR3 length: 16 amino acids.

Here the CDR3 DNA reads TGTGCCACCAGTGACCGACAGGGTTCTAACACCGGGGAGCTGTTTTTT. Translated, it gives CATSDRQGSNTGELFF. The rearrangement joins TRBV24-1 to TRBJ2-2; 7 nucleotides line up with TRBD1. The germline V gene encodes CDR1 KGHDR and CDR2 SFDVKD. This CDR3 region has 16 residues. V shed 4 bases, J shed 2 bases, and the junction held 6 bases outside the gene matches.

This clonotype came up many times. V gene TRBV27 combines with J gene TRBJ2-1; D may correspond to TRBD1 or TRBD2 (5 bases each). V lost 6 bases, J lost 0 bases, and 15 bases lay in between. This CDR3 is 16 amino acids long. Germline V CDR1 and CDR2: MNHEY, SMNVEV (reference sequence). Here the CDR3 DNA reads TGTGCCAGCAGCCAAATTCCAGGGAGCTCCTACAATGAGCAGTTCTTC. Residues: CASSQIPGSSYNEQFF.

Turning to this clonotype: It is likely a read error: a sequence one base away is far more abundant. The CDR3 does not close with the conserved phenylalanine or tryptophan, likely indicating a read error. This chain joins TRBV7-9 and TRBJ2-7; D is undetermined. The length of the CDR3 is 12 residues. The ends were cut back, 5 bases at V and 0 bases at J, with 5 bases in the middle. CDR1 is SEHNR, CDR2 FQNEAQ, per germline (reference sequence). CDR3 residues: CASSPSSYEQYS. The CDR3 bases are TGTGCCAGCAGCCCCAGCTCCTACGAGCAGTACTCC.

This sequence joins TRBV28 and TRBJ1-2; D might be TRBD1 (5 bases). CDR1 is MDHEN, CDR2 SYDVKM, per germline. Trimming took 1 base from V and 5 from J, leaving 11 bases between them. The CDR3 has 14 residues. CDR3 sequence (DNA): TGTGCCAGCAGTTTATCCAGGGAGTTGTATGGCTACACCTTC. This sequence encodes CASSLSRELYGYTF.

This clonotype was observed many times. The rearrangement joins TRBV7-9 to TRBJ2-4; D is perhaps TRBD2 (6 bases). The CDR3 totals 16 residues. V lost 6 bases, J lost 0 bases, and 15 bases lay in between. Germline CDR1 SEHNR, CDR2 FQNEAQ (reference sequence). The CDR3 protein is CASSYRTGVAKNIQYF. The CDR3 nucleotides read TGTGCCAGCAGTTACCGGACGGGGGTAGCCAAAAACATTCAGTACTTC.

The gene calls are TRBV5-1 and TRBJ2-5, with D possibly being TRBD1 or TRBD2 (5 bases each). This CDR3 is built from 16 residues. Trimming cost V 4 bases and J 5 bases, with 21 bases left between them. Germline CDR1 and CDR2: SGHRS and YFSETQ. Written as DNA, the CDR3 is TGCGCCAGCAGCACCACAGGTGCCAGCGGCATGGAGACCCAGTACTTC. Protein: CASSTTGASGMETQYF.

In the case of this clonotype: Only one base separates this from a far larger clonotype, so it likely reflects a read error. V gene TRBV2 combines with J gene TRBJ2-1; 10 bases map to TRBD1. J lost 1 base, V lost 7 bases, and 4 bases had no gene match. The CDR3 is 15 residues long. Germline CDR1 and CDR2: SNHLY and FYNNEI. The CDR3 DNA reads TGTGCCAGCATCCCGGGACAGGGGTCCTACAATGAGCAGTTCTTC. Translation: CASIPGQGSYNEQFF.

This clonotype was counted ten times or more. The chain is built from TRBV11-2 and TRBJ1-1; 7 bases fit TRBD1. Looked up from germline, CDR1 is SGHAT and CDR2 is FQNNGV. The CDR3 has 16 residues. V trimming: 6 bases; J trimming: 0 bases; junction bases outside the gene matches: 10. CDR3 coding DNA: TGTGCCAGCAGACCAGGGGGGGGGGCGATGAACACTGAAGCTTTCTTT. Translation: CASRPGGGAMNTEAFF.

There are many counts of this clonotype. The V gene is TRBV7-2, the J gene TRBJ2-1; weak D call: TRBD2 (6 bases). The length of the CDR3 is 16 residues. With 1 base removed from V and 5 bases from J, the gap between germline ends came to 15 bases. CDR1 and CDR2 (germline): SGHTA, FQGNSA. CDR3 protein: CASSLGSGGANNEQFF. CDR3 DNA: TGTGCCAGCAGCTTAGGAAGTGGCGGGGCTAACAATGAGCAGTTCTTC.

This clonotype was found many times. The J gene is TRBJ2-7, the V gene TRBV6-2 or TRBV6-3; 7 positions match TRBD2. The germline CDR1 and CDR2 sequences are MNHEY and SVGEGT. The CDR3 is 15 amino acids. V lost 0 bases to trimming and J lost 0 bases; unmatched junction nucleotides: 2. CDR3 DNA sequence: TGTGCCAGCAGTTACTCGCGGGGGACCTCCTACGAGCAGTACTTC. Its protein is CASSYSRGTSYEQYF.

V is TRBV5-6 and J is TRBJ2-7, with TRBD2 as a possible D gene (5 bases). The CDR3 contains 13 residues. The V end was cut by 3 bases, the J end by 7 bases, with 14 bases between. The germline gives CDR1 SGHDT, CDR2 YYEEEE. The CDR3 here is CASSSGVQMEQYF. The CDR3 DNA reads as TGTGCCAGCAGCTCCGGGGTCCAAATGGAGCAGTACTTC.

CDR3: CASSLLGQGMGGYTF. The CDR3 region has the DNA TGTGCCAGCAGTTTACTCGGACAGGGGATGGGTGGCTACACCTTC. This chain connects TRBV28 to TRBJ1-2, with 9 bases that match TRBD1. With 2 bases clipped from V and 7 bases from J, the junction kept 8 bases outside the gene matches. This CDR3 has 15 amino acids. Germline V gives CDR1 MDHEN, CDR2 SYDVKM.

This clonotype was seen only a few times. The genes are TRBV5-1 and TRBJ2-5; D may be TRBD1 (5 bases). This CDR3 has 14 amino acids. Trimming pared 4 bases from V and 3 bases from J, leaving 13 bases between. CDR1 SGHRS and CDR2 YFSETQ come from the germline V gene. The chain's CDR3 is CASSPGSQEETQYF. The CDR3 DNA follows: TGCGCCAGCAGCCCCGGGTCACAGGAAGAGACCCAGTACTTC.